These 27 T cell receptor beta chains were sequenced from one sample in a study of CD4 T cells in relation to SARS-CoV-2 and coronaviruses. Their target antigens are unknown. CD4+ T cells from unexposed donors were obtained before the COVID-19 pandemic (2011-2018). After about 10 days of culture, CD4+ T cells were isolated. Data came from immunoSEQ multiplex PCR; TCRdb stores just in-frame clones and leaves some out. The table lists around 20,000 clones, around 75% of them singletons. Sequenced input: CD4+ T cells from PBMCs, cultured in vitro. The receptor source for this set is a human donor in good health.

This rearrangement joins TRBV19 to TRBJ2-1; D not resolved. Per germline, CDR1 LNHDA and CDR2 SQIVND (reference sequence). V was cut by 2 bases and J by 4 bases, with 15 bases left in between. The CDR3 extends over 16 amino acids. As DNA, the CDR3 is TGTGCCAGTAGTATAAGTTTTTCACCCCGATACAATGAGCAGTTCTTC. Protein: CASSISFSPRYNEQFF.

This chain links TRBV28 with TRBJ2-1, with 9 bases lining up with TRBD2. The CDR3 consists of 13 residues. CDR1 is MDHEN, CDR2 SYDVKM, per germline. With V trimmed by 3 bases and J by 7 bases, 1 base remained unmatched. In nucleotides, the CDR3 is TGTGCCAGCAGTTTTCTAGCGGGAAATGAGCAGTTCTTC. It is translated as CASSFLAGNEQFF.

The gene calls are TRBV29-1 and TRBJ1-1, with 8 nucleotides matching TRBD1. Trimming took 5 bases from V and 10 from J; bases not matched to a gene: 9. The CDR3 has 12 amino acids. The germline CDR1 and CDR2 sequences are SQVTM and ANQGSEA. Here the CDR3 reads CSVTGGGVRAFF. CDR3 in DNA: TGCAGCGTTACAGGGGGAGGAGTCCGAGCTTTCTTT.

This chain uses TRBV20-1 with TRBJ1-1; no reliable D call. The length of the CDR3 is 13 residues. Germline CDR1 and CDR2: DFQATT and SNEGSKA (reference sequence). The germline V and J ends were trimmed by 3 bases and 3 bases, with 11 bases remaining between them. This CDR3 reads CSASSGRYTEAFF. CDR3 nucleotide sequence: TGCAGTGCTAGTTCGGGGAGGTACACTGAAGCTTTCTTT.

The V gene is TRBV19, the J gene TRBJ2-1, with 9 bases fitting TRBD2. CDR3 size: 17 residues. The germline CDR1 and CDR2 sequences are LNHDA and SQIVND (reference sequence). The V gene end was trimmed by 2 bases and the J gene end by 5 bases; junction bases not matched to a gene: 10. This CDR3 is CASSIWAGGRQDNEQFF. The CDR3 nucleotides are TGTGCCAGTAGTATATGGGCGGGAGGGCGGCAGGACAATGAGCAGTTCTTC.

This chain connects TRBV5-1 to TRBJ2-1, with 9 bases that match TRBD2. With 0 bases clipped from V and 8 bases from J, the junction kept 9 bases outside the gene matches. The CDR3 is 16 residues long. Germline V lookup: CDR1 SGHRS, CDR2 YFSETQ. The CDR3 here is CASSLVTSGYNHEQFF. The DNA for the CDR3 is TGCGCCAGCAGCTTGGTAACTAGCGGGTATAACCATGAGCAGTTCTTC.

This clone was seen a handful of times. V and J are TRBV11-2 and TRBJ1-2; tentative D call: TRBD1 (6 bases). CDR3 length: 16 amino acids. The germline CDR1 and CDR2 sequences are SGHAT and FQNNGV. V lost 7 bases, J lost 4 bases, and 22 bases lay in between. The CDR3 nucleotides read TGTGCCAGCAAGCTGGCGGGGACCCGGGGGGCCTATGGCTACACCTTC. Translation gives CASKLAGTRGAYGYTF.

The chain joins TRBV5-1 to TRBJ2-5; D not resolved. V was pared by 2 bases and J by 2 bases, with 13 bases between. The CDR3 loop spans 15 amino acids. Germline V lookup: CDR1 SGHRS, CDR2 YFSETQ. The CDR3 bases are TGCGCCAGCAGCTTAACCCGACAAGAACAAGAGACCCAGTACTTC. Its protein product is CASSLTRQEQETQYF.

This chain connects TRBV29-1 to TRBJ1-1; TRBD1 matches at 7 bases. Germline V gene lookup returns CDR1 SQVTM and CDR2 ANQGSEA. After removal of 2 bases from V and 4 bases from J, the junction contained 13 bases not matched to a gene. The CDR3 is made up of 16 amino acids. CDR3 protein: CSVENQGTVQGTEAFF. CDR3 DNA: TGCAGCGTTGAAAATCAAGGGACAGTTCAGGGCACTGAAGCTTTCTTT.

As regards this clone: Within the sample, other DNA sequences also encode this same CDR3. J is TRBJ2-7 and V is TRBV10-3, with D unclear. Per germline, CDR1 ENHRY and CDR2 SYGVKD. The CDR3 has 13 residues. The ends were cut back, 0 bases at V and 2 bases at J, with 5 bases in the middle. The CDR3 region is CAISESSAYEQYF. The CDR3, as DNA: TGTGCCATCAGTGAGTCAAGTGCCTACGAGCAGTACTTC.

This chain uses TRBV9 with TRBJ1-4, with 11 bases lining up with TRBD1. V lost 2 bases to trimming and J lost 2 bases; unmatched junction nucleotides: 2. The CDR3 has 16 residues. Germline values: CDR1 SGDLS, CDR2 YYNGEE. CDR3 DNA sequence: TGTGCCAGCAGCGTTTGGACAGGGGGCACTAATGAAAAACTGTTTTTT. It translates to CASSVWTGGTNEKLFF.

The chain employs TRBV6-5 and TRBJ2-6, with D possibly TRBD2 on 5 matching bases. The CDR3 has 14 residues. Germline assignment: CDR1 MNHEY and CDR2 SVGAGI. V was cut by 8 bases and J by 4 bases, with 12 bases left in between. The CDR3 is CASSESGGANVLTF. The CDR3 DNA sequence: TGTGCCAGCTCCGAATCGGGAGGGGCCAACGTCCTGACTTTC.

V usage is TRBV19 and J usage is TRBJ2-1; possibly TRBD2 for D (6 bases). The germline gives CDR1 LNHDA, CDR2 SQIVND (reference sequence). Trimming removed 0 bases at V and 13 bases at J, with 10 bases between. The length of the CDR3 is 12 residues. In DNA, the CDR3 is TGTGCCAGTAGTATAGAAGGCGGGATACAGTTCTTC. It yields the protein CASSIEGGIQFF.

This rearrangement joins TRBV7-9 to TRBJ1-6; no firm D call. The CDR3 is made up of 19 amino acids. V was shortened by 1 base and J by 2 bases, with 18 bases between the two germline ends. Germline V gene data show CDR1 as SEHNR and CDR2 as FQNEAQ (reference sequence). This CDR3 reads CASSLVELAPGPYNSPLHF. The CDR3 DNA follows: TGTGCCAGCAGCTTAGTGGAGTTGGCTCCCGGCCCCTATAATTCACCCCTCCACTTT.

The chain joins TRBV5-5 to TRBJ2-1, with TRBD1 identical over 7 bases. Germline V gene sequence: CDR1 SGHKS, CDR2 YYEKEE (reference sequence). Trimming cost V 0 bases and J 2 bases; bases outside gene matches: 8. CDR3 length equals 17 residues. The CDR3 region has the DNA TGTGCCAGCAGCTTGGGAGGGGCCGGGACAGCCTACAATGAGCAGTTCTTC. Protein sequence: CASSLGGAGTAYNEQFF.

The rearrangement links TRBV10-1 to TRBJ1-1; a possible D gene is TRBD1 (5 bases). V was pared by 5 bases and J by 3 bases, with 19 bases between. CDR1 and CDR2 from the germline V gene are WNHNN and SYGVQD (reference sequence). The CDR3 spans 16 residues. CDR3 bases: TGCGCCAGCAGTAAGGTCAGGGCGCCGGAGCACACTGAAGCTTTCTTT. Translation gives CASSKVRAPEHTEAFF.

The chain carries TRBV18 and TRBJ2-5, with D possibly TRBD1 on 5 matching bases. The CDR3 spans 18 residues. V lost 3 bases and J lost 2, with 22 bases in between. Germline V CDR1 and CDR2: KGHSH, LQKENI. The CDR3 coding sequence is TGTGCCAGCTCACCCCGCATAGACAGAGCAGCCGTTCAAGAGACCCAGTACTTC. Translating gives CASSPRIDRAAVQETQYF.

The chain combines TRBV18 with TRBJ2-7; D is perhaps TRBD1 (5 bases). V was trimmed by 3 bases and J by 2 bases, leaving 11 bases between them. Germline V gives CDR1 KGHSH, CDR2 LQKENI. The CDR3 totals 14 residues. This chain's CDR3 is CASSPDKNPYEQYF. The DNA of the CDR3 is TGTGCCAGCTCACCGGACAAGAACCCCTACGAGCAGTACTTC.

The chain uses TRBV28 and TRBJ2-7; TRBD2 matches at 7 bases. This CDR3 is built from 14 residues. V lost 5 bases, J lost 3 bases, and 7 bases stayed unmatched. Germline lookup yields CDR1 MDHEN and CDR2 SYDVKM. Here the CDR3 reads CASSPPGTNYEQYF. As DNA, the CDR3 is TGTGCCAGCAGTCCCCCCGGGACTAACTACGAGCAGTACTTC.

V is TRBV27 and J is TRBJ1-6, with 7 bases aligning to TRBD1. This CDR3 region has 14 residues. V trimming: 6 bases; J trimming: 8 bases; junction bases outside the gene matches: 7. Germline V lookup: CDR1 MNHEY, CDR2 SMNVEV (reference sequence). The CDR3 coding sequence is TGTGCCAGCAGAGGGGGCACAGGGGATTCACCCCTCCACTTT. Translation: CASRGGTGDSPLHF.

The chain carries TRBV19 and TRBJ1-2; 8 positions agree with TRBD1. The CDR3 contains 13 residues. With V trimmed by 8 bases and J by 1 base, 3 bases remained unmatched. The germline gives CDR1 LNHDA, CDR2 SQIVND (reference sequence). CDR3 DNA: TGTGCCAGTGGACAGGGCCATAACTATGGCTACACCTTC. Amino acid sequence: CASGQGHNYGYTF. The variable domain in full, with the rest retrieved from reference TRBV19 and TRBJ1-2, is DGGITQSPKYLFRKEGQNVTLSCEQNLNHDAMYWYRQDPGQGLRLIYYSQIVNDFQKGDIAEGYSVSREKKESFPLTVTSAQKNPTAFYLCASGQGHNYGYTFGSGTRLTVV.

The rearrangement uses TRBV13 and TRBJ2-1; 12 bases map to TRBD2. V was pared by 10 bases and J by 9 bases, with 10 bases of the junction left unmatched. Germline V gene data show CDR1 as PRHDT and CDR2 as FYEKMQ (reference sequence). The CDR3 length is 14 residues. The DNA for the CDR3 is TGTGCCACCTTGACTAGCGGGAGTGGAGCTGAGCAGTTCTTC. Translating gives CATLTSGSGAEQFF.

The chain links TRBV20-1 to TRBJ2-5, with TRBD1 matching over 8 bases. This CDR3 comprises 14 residues. Germline lookup yields CDR1 DFQATT and CDR2 SNEGSKA (reference sequence). J was trimmed by 2 bases and V by 3 bases; bases with no gene match: 5. CDR3: CSASVWDRQETQYF. The CDR3 DNA follows: TGCAGTGCTAGTGTCTGGGACAGGCAAGAGACCCAGTACTTC.

This clone was seen only once. The chain recombines TRBV21-1 with TRBJ2-5. TRBV21-1 is classified as a pseudogene. CDR3 length equals 15 residues. The CDR3 bases are TGTGCCAGCAGCAAACTTGGGGGGCCACAAGAGACCCAGTACTTC. Amino acids: CASSKLGGPQETQYF.

The chain couples TRBV5-1 to TRBJ1-1; D ambiguous. Germline V gene data show CDR1 as SGHRS and CDR2 as YFSETQ. V was shortened by 3 bases and J by 1 base, with 10 bases between the two germline ends. This CDR3 region has 14 residues. DNA for the CDR3: TGCGCCAGCAGCTCGCACGGCGAGAACACTGAAGCTTTCTTT. It specifies CASSSHGENTEAFF.

The chain employs TRBV15 and TRBJ2-5; D perhaps matches TRBD2 (5 bases). The V and J ends lost 0 bases and 4 bases respectively, with 15 bases between them. CDR3 length equals 16 residues. The V gene's germline CDR1 is LNHNV and CDR2 YYDKDF (reference sequence). CDR3 amino acids: CATSRDLWERIETQYF. The CDR3 DNA reads as TGTGCCACCAGCAGAGATTTGTGGGAGAGGATAGAGACCCAGTACTTC. Full variable domain (remainder filled in from reference TRBV15 and TRBJ2-5): DAMVIQNPRYQVTQFGKPVTLSCSQTLNHNVMYWYQQKSSQAPKLLFHYYDKDFNNEADTPDNFQSRRPNTSFCFLDIRSPGLGDTAMYLCATSRDLWERIETQYFGPGTRLLVL.

The DNA of the CDR3 is TGTGCCAGCAGATGCCCAGGGAACGTTGGCAATTCACCCCTCCACTTT. It yields the protein CASRCPGNVGNSPLHF. J is TRBJ1-6 and V is TRBV6-7, with a weak D call TRBD1 (5 bases). TRBV6-7 belongs to the ORF category, with a function that is uncertain. The CDR3 consists of 16 residues. V gave up 6 bases and J gave up 7 bases, with 19 bases separating them.